This is a list of T cell receptor beta chains from one sample in a study of cytomegalovirus exposure and HLA in healthy donors. The assay was immunoSEQ multiplex PCR, and TCRdb's table has in-frame clones only and misses some. The sample holds 150,000 to 200,000 clones, 68% seen once. Material for sequencing was PBMCs. The receptors were sampled from a man aged 50-59 years in good health and CMV-seronegative. CDR3s include the opening cysteine and the closing phenylalanine or tryptophan. Each record gives: D gene, clone size, J gene, V gene, CDR3 protein, CDR3 DNA. A D gene is named only where the DNA matches it firmly. Clone size appears in some rows only: once, few, many, or a class for an expanded clone.

d_gene: NA
abundance: few
j_gene: TRBJ2-7
v_gene: TRBV18
CDR3aa: CASSPTLAGAEEQYF
CDR3nt: TGTGCCAGCTCACCAACCCTGGCAGGGGCAGAAGAGCAGTACTTC

d_gene: TRBD1
abundance: NA
j_gene: TRBJ1-5
v_gene: TRBV6-1
CDR3aa: CASSGDRGNQPQHF
CDR3nt: TGTGCCAGCAGCGGGGACAGGGGCAATCAGCCCCAGCATTTT

d_gene: TRBD1
abundance: NA
j_gene: TRBJ1-2
v_gene: TRBV7-9
CDR3aa: CASTRQGDYGYTF
CDR3nt: TGTGCCAGCACCAGACAGGGGGACTATGGCTACACCTTC

d_gene: NA
abundance: few
j_gene: TRBJ2-7
v_gene: TRBV6-5
CDR3aa: CASRAYREFLYEQYF
CDR3nt: TGTGCCAGCAGAGCTTACAGGGAATTCCTCTACGAGCAGTACTTC

d_gene: TRBD2
abundance: NA
j_gene: TRBJ2-5
v_gene: TRBV5-8
CDR3aa: CASSPALAGVVETQYF
CDR3nt: TGTGCCAGCAGCCCCGCGCTAGCGGGGGTGGTGGAGACCCAGTACTTC

d_gene: NA
abundance: NA
j_gene: TRBJ2-7
v_gene: TRBV7-9
CDR3aa: CTSSFQQSSYEQYF
CDR3nt: TGTACCAGCAGCTTTCAACAGTCCTCCTACGAGCAGTACTTC

d_gene: TRBD1
abundance: NA
j_gene: TRBJ1-6
v_gene: TRBV6-5
CDR3aa: CASSYSKGQGGFALHF
CDR3nt: TGTGCCAGCAGTTACTCGAAGGGACAGGGGGGATTTGCCCTCCACTTT

d_gene: TRBD1
abundance: NA
j_gene: TRBJ1-5
v_gene: TRBV18
CDR3aa: CASSPRQTGEGNQPQHF
CDR3nt: TGTGCCAGCTCACCGCGACAGACAGGGGAAGGCAATCAGCCCCAGCATTTT

d_gene: TRBD1
abundance: NA
j_gene: TRBJ1-5
v_gene: TRBV2
CDR3aa: CASSEQGTSGQPQHF
CDR3nt: TGTGCCAGCAGCGAACAGGGGACGTCGGGTCAGCCCCAGCATTTT

d_gene: NA
abundance: once
j_gene: TRBJ2-5
v_gene: TRBV4-1
CDR3aa: CASSQGWGSQETQYF
CDR3nt: TGCGCCAGCAGCCAAGGTTGGGGCAGTCAAGAGACCCAGTACTTC

d_gene: NA
abundance: NA
j_gene: TRBJ1-6
v_gene: TRBV5-6
CDR3aa: CASSLEWGGNNSPLHF
CDR3nt: TGTGCCAGCAGCTTGGAATGGGGGGGAAATAATTCACCCCTCCACTTT

d_gene: TRBD1
abundance: NA
j_gene: TRBJ1-1
v_gene: TRBV2
CDR3aa: CASSGPGIQGEMNTEAFF
CDR3nt: TGTGCCAGCAGTGGCCCGGGGATTCAGGGGGAGATGAACACTGAAGCTTTCTTT

d_gene: NA
abundance: few
j_gene: TRBJ1-5
v_gene: TRBV28
CDR3aa: CASSLPQGYQPQHF
CDR3nt: TGTGCCAGCAGTTTACCCCAGGGCTATCAGCCCCAGCATTTT

d_gene: TRBD2
abundance: NA
j_gene: TRBJ2-7
v_gene: TRBV5-1
CDR3aa: CASSHSKPGLAGDEQYF
CDR3nt: TGCGCCAGCAGCCACAGCAAACCGGGACTAGCGGGAGACGAGCAGTACTTC

d_gene: NA
abundance: NA
j_gene: TRBJ1-1
v_gene: TRBV18
CDR3aa: CASSPSIGGRGYTEAFF
CDR3nt: TGTGCCAGCTCACCCAGTATCGGGGGGCGGGGGTACACTGAAGCTTTCTTT

d_gene: NA
abundance: once
j_gene: TRBJ2-5
v_gene: TRBV2
CDR3aa: CASSRDQGETQYF
CDR3nt: TGTGCCAGCAGTAGGGATCAGGGCGAGACCCAGTACTTC

d_gene: TRBD2
abundance: few
j_gene: TRBJ2-3
v_gene: TRBV18
CDR3aa: CASSPPGGDTQYF
CDR3nt: TGTGCCAGCTCACCACCGGGGGGGGATACGCAGTATTTT

d_gene: NA
abundance: NA
j_gene: TRBJ2-2
v_gene: TRBV6-1
CDR3aa: CASSPGDSRVRELFF
CDR3nt: TGTGCCAGCAGCCCCGGCGACAGCCGGGTCCGGGAGCTGTTTTTT

d_gene: TRBD1
abundance: NA
j_gene: TRBJ2-6
v_gene: TRBV5-1
CDR3aa: CASSSSPDRVWSGANVLTF
CDR3nt: TGCGCCAGCAGCTCCTCCCCCGACAGGGTCTGGTCTGGGGCCAACGTCCTGACTTTC

d_gene: TRBD1
abundance: NA
j_gene: TRBJ1-2
v_gene: TRBV7-9
CDR3aa: CASSSGQGPYGYTF
CDR3nt: TGTGCCAGCAGCTCGGGACAGGGCCCCTATGGCTACACCTTC

d_gene: TRBD2
abundance: NA
j_gene: TRBJ2-1
v_gene: TRBV29-1
CDR3aa: CTIGGLAADNEQFF
CDR3nt: TGCACCATAGGCGGACTAGCGGCCGACAATGAGCAGTTCTTC

d_gene: NA
abundance: NA
j_gene: TRBJ1-2
v_gene: TRBV2
CDR3aa: CASPKGQNYGYTF
CDR3nt: TGTGCCAGCCCGAAGGGGCAGAACTATGGCTACACCTTC

d_gene: NA
abundance: NA
j_gene: TRBJ2-7
v_gene: TRBV19
CDR3aa: CASRQGGSLQRQYF
CDR3nt: TGTGCCAGCCGCCAGGGAGGCAGCCTCCAAAGGCAGTACTTC

d_gene: TRBD2
abundance: NA
j_gene: TRBJ2-1
v_gene: TRBV5-1
CDR3aa: CASRLTGGSINEQFF
CDR3nt: TGCGCCAGCAGACTAACGGGGGGGTCTATCAATGAGCAGTTCTTC

d_gene: NA
abundance: NA
j_gene: TRBJ2-7
v_gene: TRBV5-6
CDR3aa: CASSFFSGLRTNNREQYF
CDR3nt: TGTGCCAGCAGCTTCTTTTCAGGTCTCCGGACAAATAATAGGGAGCAGTACTTC

d_gene: TRBD1
abundance: NA
j_gene: TRBJ1-4
v_gene: TRBV28
CDR3aa: CASSPTGFATNEKLFF
CDR3nt: TGTGCCAGCAGTCCGACAGGGTTTGCAACTAATGAAAAACTGTTTTTT

d_gene: NA
abundance: NA
j_gene: TRBJ1-2
v_gene: TRBV7-8
CDR3aa: CASFERREANRDYGYTF
CDR3nt: TGTGCCAGCTTTGAGAGGCGTGAGGCGAACAGGGACTATGGCTACACCTTC